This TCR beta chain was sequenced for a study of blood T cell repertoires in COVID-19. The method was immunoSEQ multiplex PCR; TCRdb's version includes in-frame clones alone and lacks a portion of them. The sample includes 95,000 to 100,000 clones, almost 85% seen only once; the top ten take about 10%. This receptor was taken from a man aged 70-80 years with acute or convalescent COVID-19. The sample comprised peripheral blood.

The CDR3 nucleotides are TGTGCCAGCTGCTATACAGGGGTGGATGAAAAACTGTTTTTT. It specifies CASCYTGVDEKLFF. The chain links TRBV19 to TRBJ1-4; 7 bases are a match to TRBD1. The V and J ends lost 9 bases and 6 bases, in that order; junction bases with no gene match: 10. The CDR3 loop spans 14 amino acids. Germline V gene lookup returns CDR1 LNHDA and CDR2 SQIVND (reference sequence).